Included here is one T cell receptor (beta chain) sequence, with context. Individuals drawn from some 25 US areas were roughly 18 to 95 years old. Cohorts were based on clinical histories the participants reported. CDR3 length: 13 residues. V gave up 5 bases and J gave up 2 bases, with 8 bases separating them. Germline values: CDR1 SGHDN, CDR2 FVKESK. This sample was taken from a study of blood T cell repertoires in COVID-19. Clones were sequenced by immunoSEQ multiplex PCR, and TCRdb holds only the in-frame ones, with some missing. There are about 250,000 clones in the sample; 88% occur only once, and roughly 3% lies in the top ten.

The genes are TRBV14 and TRBJ2-3, with D hard to call. Sequencing was done on a sample of PBMCs or T cells enriched from blood (not recorded which). The receptor comes from a woman aged 40 to 50 who had been exposed to COVID-19. The CDR3 here is CASSSIITDTQYF. CDR3 bases: TGTGCCAGCAGCTCAATCATCACAGATACGCAGTATTTT. Full variable domain (missing parts from reference TRBV14 and TRBJ2-3): EAGVTQFPSHSVIEKGQTVTLRCDPISGHDNLYWYRRVMGKEIKFLLHFVKESKQDESGMPNNRFLAERTGGTYSTLKVQPAELEDSGVYFCASSSIITDTQYFGPGTRLTVL.